Each of the 21 T cell receptor beta chains below was sequenced from the same sample in a study of CD8 T cells in ankylosing spondylitis (dated by TCRdb to the late 2010s). For these TCRs, the target antigens are not known. Library preparation used 5' RACE. The sample was run on an Illumina HiSeq 2500. TCRdb trimmed public reads at Q25 via fastp, called clones via MiXCR and kept in-frame beta chains. Each record represents a unique CDR3 protein, reported with the most common genes and DNA among its rows. The sample includes about 800,000 distinct CDR3 sequences, with about 12% observed a single time. Approximately 0.5% of the sample comes from the top ten. Results and caveats for the whole study, not just this receptor: Blood from ankylosing spondylitis patients appeared to be characterized by a TCR beta motif composed of roughly 8 highly homologous amino acid variants.

Material for sequencing was blood, either unsorted or a sorted T cell fraction (not recorded which). Receptors originate from a male donor with ankylosing spondylitis.

This clonotype was detected a few times. This chain links TRBV6-5 with TRBJ1-5, with 7 positions matching TRBD1. CDR3 length equals 14 residues. The J segment lost 5 bases and the V segment lost 2 bases, leaving 3 bases of the junction unmatched. Germline assignment: CDR1 MNHEY and CDR2 SVGAGI. The CDR3 is CASSYGTADQPQHF. CDR3 nucleotides: TGTGCCAGCAGTTACGGGACAGCCGATCAGCCCCAGCATTTT.

This clonotype turned up a few times. The chain is built from TRBV20-1 and TRBJ2-1; D may be TRBD2 (5 bases). This CDR3 contains 14 residues. Per germline, CDR1 DFQATT and CDR2 SNEGSKA (reference sequence). V lost 5 bases and J 4 bases, leaving 15 bases between the germline ends. The CDR3 reads CSAPRSGRYNEQFF. CDR3 nucleotide sequence: TGCAGTGCTCCGAGGAGCGGACGGTACAATGAGCAGTTCTTC.

The gene calls are TRBV18 and TRBJ1-1, with TRBD1 as a possible D gene (5 bases). Trimming took off 6 bases at V and 5 bases at J, with 13 bases between the two ends. The CDR3 sequence is 13 residues long. Germline CDR1 and CDR2: KGHSH and LQKENI. In DNA, the CDR3 is TGTGCCAGCTCGGGGGAAATAGAAACTGAAGCTTTCTTT. Residues: CASSGEIETEAFF. Full variable domain (missing parts from reference TRBV18 and TRBJ1-1): NAGVMQNPRHLVRRRGQEARLRCSPMKGHSHVYWYRQLPEEGLKFMVYLQKENIIDESGMPKERFSAEFPKEGPSILRIQQVVRGDSAAYFCASSGEIETEAFFGQGTRLTVV.

The chain employs TRBV7-2 and TRBJ2-5; perhaps TRBD1 as D (6 bases). Trimming removed 6 bases from V and 1 base from J, with 18 bases in between. Per germline, CDR1 SGHTA and CDR2 FQGNSA. The CDR3 extends over 16 amino acids. The CDR3 region has the DNA TGTGCCAGCAGAAACTTCAAGGGACACCTCCAAGAGACCCAGTACTTC. Amino acid sequence: CASRNFKGHLQETQYF. Full variable domain (outside the CDR3, taken from reference TRBV7-2 and TRBJ2-5): GAGVSQSPSNKVTEKGKDVELRCDPISGHTALYWYRQSLGQGLEFLIYFQGNSAPDKSGLPSDRFSAERTGGSVSTLTIQRTQQEDSAVYLCASRNFKGHLQETQYFGPGTRLLVL.

The rearrangement uses TRBV28 and TRBJ1-1, with 7 bases matching TRBD1. The V and J ends lost 5 bases and 8 bases, in that order; junction bases with no gene match: 17. Germline V gene lookup returns CDR1 MDHEN and CDR2 SYDVKM. The CDR3 consists of 16 residues. The DNA for the CDR3 is TGTGCCAGCAGTGTCCAGGGGGACCCGATCAGAGTGGAAGCTTTCTTT. Amino acid sequence: CASSVQGDPIRVEAFF. Full variable domain (missing parts from reference TRBV28 and TRBJ1-1): DVKVTQSSRYLVKRTGEKVFLECVQDMDHENMFWYRQDPGLGLRLIYFSYDVKMKEKGDIPEGYSVSREKKERFSLILESASTNQTSMYLCASSVQGDPIRVEAFFGQGTRLTVV.

The rearrangement joins TRBV14 to TRBJ1-2; D might be TRBD1 (5 bases). This CDR3 region has 16 residues. The germline V gene has CDR1 SGHDN and CDR2 FVKESK. V was pared by 4 bases and J by 5 bases, with 20 bases between. CDR3 bases: TGTGCCAGCAGCCCTATAGGGCAAACGCGGGGGTATGGCTACACCTTC. As protein: CASSPIGQTRGYGYTF.

This rearrangement joins TRBV20-1 to TRBJ2-7; D ambiguous. CDR1 and CDR2 from the germline V gene are DFQATT and SNEGSKA (reference sequence). The CDR3 length is 11 residues. The V gene lost 5 bases and the J gene lost 2 bases, with 7 bases spanning the gap. The CDR3 sequence: CSARQTYEQYF. The CDR3 bases are TGCAGTGCTCGGCAGACCTACGAGCAGTACTTC.

The sample holds a few counts of this clonotype. The rearrangement uses TRBV10-3 and TRBJ2-3; D is tentatively TRBD1 or TRBD2 (5 bases each). The CDR3 is 12 amino acids. Trimming shortened V by 1 base and J by 6 bases, and 5 bases separated the two germline ends. Germline V lookup: CDR1 ENHRY, CDR2 SYGVKD. The CDR3, as DNA: TGTGCCATCAGTGAGTGGGACGATACGCAGTATTTT. It is translated as CAISEWDDTQYF.

The rearrangement joins TRBV7-9 to TRBJ2-3; D not certain. Trimming stripped 0 bases from V and 0 bases from J, with 13 bases between. CDR1 is SEHNR and CDR2 is FQNEAQ in the germline V gene (reference sequence). The CDR3 is 17 residues long. CDR3 DNA sequence: TGTGCCAGCAGCTTAGCGTGGCCCGATTCTAGCACAGATACGCAGTATTTT. Encoded protein: CASSLAWPDSSTDTQYF.

This clonotype occurred many times. The chain couples TRBV4-3 to TRBJ2-3; D not certain. The CDR3 has 17 amino acids. Trimming pared 0 bases from V and 2 bases from J, leaving 15 bases between. CDR1 and CDR2 (germline): LGHNA, YSLEER. CDR3 nucleotides: TGCGCCAGCAGCCAAGAATATGGACGCCCTTTCACAGATACGCAGTATTTT. Its protein product is CASSQEYGRPFTDTQYF.

This clonotype was detected a few times. The chain is built from TRBV20-1 and TRBJ2-1, with TRBD2 as a possible D gene (6 bases). The V and J ends lost 3 bases and 4 bases respectively, with 22 bases between them. CDR1 DFQATT and CDR2 SNEGSKA come from the germline V gene (reference sequence). CDR3 length: 17 residues. The CDR3 region has the DNA TGCAGTGCTAGCGGCATCAGTGCGGGACTGAAATACAATGAGCAGTTCTTC. This gives the protein CSASGISAGLKYNEQFF.

This clonotype occurred many times. This chain links TRBV5-1 with TRBJ2-1; tentatively, D is TRBD2 (5 bases). V dropped 4 bases and J dropped 0 bases, with 8 bases sitting between them. Germline CDR1 SGHRS, CDR2 YFSETQ. This CDR3 contains 14 residues. The CDR3 bases are TGCGCCAGCAGCCGGACTCCCTCCTACAATGAGCAGTTCTTC. Its protein product is CASSRTPSYNEQFF.

The sample holds a few counts of this clonotype. The chain combines TRBV6-2 or TRBV6-3 with TRBJ1-5; no firm D call. Germline loops: CDR1 MNHEY, CDR2 SVGEGT. CDR3 length: 16 residues. With 6 bases removed from V and 8 bases from J, the gap between germline ends came to 23 bases. Here the CDR3 reads CASSAPPVRARKPQHF. CDR3 sequence (DNA): TGTGCCAGCAGCGCCCCCCCGGTTCGGGCGCGGAAGCCCCAGCATTTT.

This clonotype was counted a few times. V is TRBV12-3 or TRBV12-4 and J is TRBJ1-3, with TRBD1 matching over 8 bases. V lost 6 bases, J lost 2 bases, and 12 bases stayed unmatched. This CDR3 contains 17 residues. The CDR3 here is CASRLIRDRTAGNTIYF. The DNA for the CDR3 is TGTGCCAGCAGATTGATCCGGGACAGGACTGCTGGAAACACCATATATTTT.

This clonotype was recorded a few times. The rearrangement joins TRBV20-1 to TRBJ1-3, with 8 bases identical to TRBD1. The ends lost 6 bases at V and 3 bases at J; junction bases unmatched: 13. Per the germline V gene, CDR1 is DFQATT and CDR2 is SNEGSKA (reference sequence). This CDR3 is 16 amino acids long. CDR3 in amino acids: CSAPIPTGGYGNTIYF. The CDR3 nucleotides read TGCAGTGCCCCGATTCCAACAGGGGGGTATGGAAACACCATATATTTT.

This clonotype has ten or more counts. The chain combines TRBV5-1 with TRBJ2-7; perhaps TRBD2 as D (5 bases). This CDR3 spans 14 amino acids. Trimming shortened V by 2 bases and J by 0 bases, and 9 bases separated the two germline ends. Germline loops: CDR1 SGHRS, CDR2 YFSETQ. This CDR3 reads CASSFSGNSYEQYF. The DNA of the CDR3 is TGCGCCAGCAGCTTTTCGGGAAACTCCTACGAGCAGTACTTC.

This clonotype showed up just a few times. This chain connects TRBV5-5 to TRBJ2-3, with no clear D. Trimming removed 0 bases from V and 7 bases from J, with 9 bases in between. The CDR3 has 13 residues. The germline V gene encodes CDR1 SGHKS and CDR2 YYEKEE (reference sequence). CDR3 sequence reads: CASSLVGVNTQYF. The CDR3, as DNA: TGTGCCAGCAGCTTGGTCGGAGTCAATACGCAGTATTTT.

This clonotype was seen many times. The rearrangement links TRBV20-1 to TRBJ1-4, with D unresolved. Trimming left V 3 bases short and J 12 bases short, with 17 bases between. The germline V gene encodes CDR1 DFQATT and CDR2 SNEGSKA (reference sequence). CDR3 length: 13 residues. The CDR3 region is CSASRTVSAELFF. CDR3 DNA sequence: TGCAGTGCTAGTCGTACGGTTTCGGCGGAACTGTTTTTT.

The chain uses TRBV7-9 and TRBJ2-5, with D uncertain. The CDR3 consists of 15 residues. V lost 2 bases and J 4 bases, leaving 14 bases between the germline ends. From germline, CDR1 is SEHNR and CDR2 FQNEAQ (reference sequence). This chain's CDR3 is CASSLSGRYLETQYF. CDR3 bases: TGTGCCAGCAGCTTATCCGGACGGTATTTAGAGACCCAGTACTTC.

This clonotype was counted a few times. The rearrangement joins TRBV4-2 to TRBJ2-1; possible D gene TRBD2, 5 bases. The CDR3 length is 12 residues. In germline, CDR1 is LGHNA, CDR2 YNFKEQ. Trimming took 3 bases from V and 13 from J, leaving 13 bases between them. The CDR3 sequence is CASSHATGSQFF. The CDR3 bases are TGTGCCAGCAGCCATGCTACGGGGAGCCAGTTCTTC.

This clonotype was seen a handful of times. V is TRBV12-3 or TRBV12-4 and J is TRBJ2-2; D uncertain. Trimming removed 4 bases from V and 3 bases from J, with 12 bases in between. The CDR3 sequence is 15 residues long. CDR3 sequence reads: CASSSRHIDTGELFF. CDR3 nucleotide sequence: TGTGCCAGCAGTTCACGACACATCGACACCGGGGAGCTGTTTTTT.